The table lists the clone carrying this TCR beta chain with many counts. TCRdb independently ran MiXCR on the PCR reads; one entry per CDR3 protein. Of more than 80,000 distinct CDR3 sequences listed, under 55% are singletons. This sample stems from a study of CDR3 diversity in severe acne. V was shortened by 3 bases and J by 3 bases, with 10 bases between the two germline ends. The CDR3 is 13 amino acids. Germline V gene lookup returns CDR1 SGHRS and CDR2 YFSETQ. V gene TRBV5-1 combines with J gene TRBJ2-7; maybe TRBD2 (6 bases). This receptor was obtained from a male donor with severe acne vulgaris. Material: blood. CDR3 coding DNA: TGCGCCAGCAGCTGGGGGGATTTCTACGAGCAGTACTTC. Protein: CASSWGDFYEQYF.